Following are 26 T cell receptor beta chains from one sample sequenced in a study of healthy donors' naive CD4 and CD8 T cells. TCR libraries were built from about 500 ng of total RNA by linear amplification. TCRdb reprocessed the reads via MiXCR and lists one record per CDR3 protein. This table has 200,000 or so distinct CDR3 sequences, around 80% appearing once. Sequencing was done on a sample of naive CD4+ and CD8+ T cells sorted from blood, pooled from several donors. Receptor source: a pool of human donors in good health; the sample pools cells from several healthy donors.

This clonotype was observed a few times. The chain employs TRBV29-1 and TRBJ2-1, with 8 bases matching TRBD2. CDR3 length equals 14 residues. The V and J ends lost 4 bases and 7 bases, in that order; junction bases with no gene match: 9. Looked up from germline, CDR1 is SQVTM and CDR2 is ANQGSEA. CDR3 sequence reads: CSVVTVAGRNEQFF. The CDR3 DNA is TGCAGCGTTGTCACCGTAGCGGGGAGGAATGAGCAGTTCTTC.

The chain combines TRBV29-1 with TRBJ2-7; 10 nucleotides line up with TRBD1. Germline CDR1 SQVTM, CDR2 ANQGSEA. The junction had 7 bases not matched to a gene; V was cut back by 3 bases and J by 5 bases. The CDR3 extends over 14 amino acids. Here the CDR3 DNA reads TGCAGCGTTGAGACTTGGGACAGGGGTGACGAGCAGTACTTC. Protein product: CSVETWDRGDEQYF.

Regarding this clonotype: Given the absence of the conserved phenylalanine or tryptophan at the CDR3 end, a read error is likely. The chain employs TRBV29-1 and TRBJ2-1; tentatively, D is TRBD2 (6 bases). Germline CDR1 and CDR2: SQVTM and ANQGSEA. The CDR3 length is 11 residues. Trimming pared 7 bases from V and 9 bases from J, leaving 13 bases between. The CDR3 loop reads CSGREDFEQFL. The CDR3, as DNA: TGCAGCGGGCGGGAAGACTTTGAGCAGTTCCTC.

The genes are TRBV10-3 and TRBJ2-3, with D tentatively TRBD2 (6 bases). The CDR3 has 15 amino acids. Germline V gene lookup returns CDR1 ENHRY and CDR2 SYGVKD. The V end was cut by 0 bases, the J end by 0 bases, with 7 bases between. The CDR3 DNA is TGTGCCATCAGTGAGTCTGCGGGAAGCACAGATACGCAGTATTTT. Its translation is CAISESAGSTDTQYF.

This clonotype has only a few counts. The rearrangement joins TRBV29-1 to TRBJ1-6; D call uncertain. The CDR3 has 15 residues. The V end lost 6 bases, the J end lost 7 bases, and 19 bases lay between the germline ends. CDR1 is SQVTM, CDR2 ANQGSEA, per germline. CDR3: CSVTLAGPSNSPLHF. The CDR3, as DNA: TGCAGCGTGACTCTGGCCGGGCCCTCAAATTCACCCCTCCACTTT.

This clonotype was seen just once. The chain carries TRBV4-3 and TRBJ2-1; TRBD2 is a possible D gene (5 bases). V was clipped by 3 bases and J by 4 bases, with 7 bases between them. CDR3 length: 13 residues. Germline CDR1 is LGHNA and CDR2 is YSLEER. In nucleotides, the CDR3 is TGCGCCAGCAGCCATGCGGGTTACAATGAGCAGTTCTTC. Translation: CASSHAGYNEQFF.

This clonotype has a single count. The rearrangement links TRBV29-1 to TRBJ1-5; weak D call: TRBD1 (6 bases). V was shortened by 1 base and J by 8 bases, with 12 bases between the two germline ends. Germline V gene sequence: CDR1 SQVTM, CDR2 ANQGSEA. The CDR3 spans 13 residues. The CDR3 nucleotides are TGCAGCGTTGAAGTGGGGGCAGGGGAGCCCCAGCATTTT. The encoded protein is CSVEVGAGEPQHF.

V usage is TRBV5-1 and J usage is TRBJ2-2; the D call may be TRBD1 or TRBD2 (5 bases each). V was pared by 0 bases and J by 8 bases, with 11 bases between. There are 14 residues in the CDR3. Germline V CDR1 and CDR2: SGHRS, YFSETQ. CDR3 sequence: CASSLELGPGELFF. For the CDR3, the DNA is TGCGCCAGCAGCTTGGAGTTGGGACCAGGGGAGCTGTTTTTT.

This clonotype was seen a handful of times. The chain carries TRBV11-1 and TRBJ2-7; 10 positions match TRBD2. Germline lookup yields CDR1 SGHAT and CDR2 FQDESV (reference sequence). The CDR3 length is 17 residues. V lost 2 bases and J lost 1; bases outside the gene matches: 8. The CDR3: CASSLTSSGSPSYEQYF. The DNA for the CDR3 is TGTGCCAGCAGCTTAACCTCTAGCGGGAGTCCATCCTACGAGCAGTACTTC.

CDR3 nucleotide sequence: TGCAGCGTTGATTACGGTCAGTCCGAAGCTTTCTTT. Its translation is CSVDYGQSEAFF. The V gene is TRBV29-1, the J gene TRBJ1-1, with D unresolved. Germline loops: CDR1 SQVTM, CDR2 ANQGSEA. V was shortened by 3 bases and J by 8 bases, with 13 bases between the two germline ends. This CDR3 is built from 12 residues. Full variable domain (outside the CDR3, taken from reference TRBV29-1 and TRBJ1-1): SAVISQKPSRDICQRGTSLTIQCQVDSQVTMMFWYRQQPGQSLTLIATANQGSEATYESGFVIDKFPISRPNLTFSTLTVSNMSPEDSSIYLCSVDYGQSEAFFGQGTRLTVV.

The chain couples TRBV7-8 to TRBJ1-2; D is unresolved. The V end was cut by 3 bases, the J end by 2 bases, with 4 bases between. Germline CDR1 SGHVS, CDR2 FQNEAQ. This CDR3 has 12 residues. The CDR3 DNA reads TGTGCCAGCAGCTTTATGAACTATGGCTACACCTTC. Residues: CASSFMNYGYTF.

CDR3 protein: CSVRRGLTYEQYF. In nucleotides, the CDR3 is TGCAGCGTTCGCAGGGGGCTGACCTACGAGCAGTACTTC. The rearrangement links TRBV29-1 to TRBJ2-7, with TRBD1 identical over 8 bases. The V segment lost 5 bases and the J segment 2 bases; nucleotides outside the gene matches: 5. Germline CDR1 SQVTM, CDR2 ANQGSEA. The CDR3 has 13 amino acids.

V is TRBV12-3 or TRBV12-4 and J is TRBJ1-2; no clear D gene. The CDR3 loop spans 12 amino acids. The V gene lost 7 bases and the J gene lost 6 bases, with 12 bases spanning the gap. CDR3 nucleotide sequence: TGTGCCAGCACCCTGGACCTAAATGGCTACACCTTC. This sequence encodes CASTLDLNGYTF.

The chain couples TRBV12-3 or TRBV12-4 to TRBJ2-3, with D perhaps matching TRBD2 (6 bases). Trimming removed 3 bases at V and 5 bases at J, with 15 bases between. The CDR3 is 15 amino acids. The CDR3 loop reads CASSLGRTVGDTQYF. The DNA of the CDR3 is TGTGCCAGCAGTTTGGGGAGGACGGTGGGAGATACGCAGTATTTT.

On this clonotype itself: One end of the junction varies from germline; a read error may be responsible. The V and J genes are TRBV29-1 and TRBJ2-7; D might be TRBD1 (5 bases). CDR3 size: 13 residues. Germline V lookup: CDR1 SQVTM, CDR2 ANQGSEA. CDR3 in DNA: TGCAGCGTCGAAGGACATCCCTCCTACGAGCAGTACTTC. Protein product: CSVEGHPSYEQYF.

To note about this clonotype: The conserved phenylalanine or tryptophan normally closing the CDR3 is absent here, so this likely arose from a read error. The V gene is TRBV29-1, the J gene TRBJ1-1, with 9 nucleotides matching TRBD1. The CDR3 length is 12 residues. The germline gives CDR1 SQVTM, CDR2 ANQGSEA. The V gene end was trimmed by 6 bases and the J gene end by 7 bases; junction bases not matched to a gene: 6. CDR3 residues: CSVDRDRDEAFL. CDR3 sequence (DNA): TGCAGCGTGGACCGGGACAGGGATGAAGCTTTCCTT.

Worth noting for this clonotype: At one end the junction does not follow the germline gene, possibly because of a read error. The CDR3 coding sequence is TGTGCCAGCAGTCCAGGACAGGGGGCGTTTTTC. It yields the protein CASSPGQGAFF. The chain has TRBV28 and TRBJ2-7; 11 nucleotides line up with TRBD1. Per germline, CDR1 MDHEN and CDR2 SYDVKM. The CDR3 sequence is 11 residues long.

The V gene is TRBV30, the J gene TRBJ1-1, with 7 bases lining up with TRBD1. Trimming took 1 base from V and 3 from J; bases not matched to a gene: 2. CDR1 GTSNPN and CDR2 SVGIG come from the germline V gene (reference sequence). The CDR3 is 13 residues long. CDR3: CAWSAQGYTEAFF. CDR3 sequence (DNA): TGTGCCTGGAGTGCACAGGGGTACACTGAAGCTTTCTTT.

The gene calls are TRBV6-6 and TRBJ1-1; possible D gene TRBD1, 5 bases. Germline assignment: CDR1 MNHNY and CDR2 SVGAGI (reference sequence). CDR3 size: 14 residues. V lost 11 bases and J lost 0, with 16 bases in between. CDR3 sequence (DNA): TGTGCCGCCGATTACAGGCCGATGAACACTGAAGCTTTCTTT. Its protein is CAADYRPMNTEAFF.

The chain links TRBV27 to TRBJ1-5, with D possibly TRBD1 on 5 matching bases. V lost 2 bases and J 7 bases, leaving 9 bases between the germline ends. CDR1 is MNHEY and CDR2 is SMNVEV in the germline V gene (reference sequence). CDR3 length: 13 residues. The CDR3 sequence: CASSLQGSQPQHF. The CDR3 nucleotides are TGTGCCAGCAGTTTACAGGGTTCCCAGCCCCAGCATTTT.

The J gene is TRBJ2-6, the V gene TRBV20-1; D not resolved. The germline V gene encodes CDR1 DFQATT and CDR2 SNEGSKA (reference sequence). Deletions cut 5 bases from V and 2 bases from J, with 13 bases between. The CDR3 length is 15 residues. CDR3 DNA: TGCAGTGCTGAACCAGCGAAGACTGGGGCCAACGTCCTGACTTTC. This translates into CSAEPAKTGANVLTF.

CDR3 amino acids: CASSRSEGGEQFF. The DNA of the CDR3 is TGTGCCAGCAGCCGCTCTGAGGGGGGTGAGCAGTTCTTC. V and J are TRBV7-8 and TRBJ2-1; D could derive from TRBD1 or TRBD2 (6 bases each). Trimming removed 5 bases from V and 9 bases from J, with 14 bases in between. Germline CDR1 is SGHVS and CDR2 is FQNEAQ. The CDR3 has 13 residues.

CDR3 sequence reads: CASSPVQGANEQYF. For the CDR3, the DNA is TGTGCCAGCAGCCCCGTACAGGGGGCTAACGAGCAGTACTTC. The V call is TRBV6-4, the J call TRBJ2-7; TRBD1 agrees at 9 bases. CDR3 length: 14 amino acids. Germline V gives CDR1 MRHNA, CDR2 SNTAGT. V shed 6 bases, J shed 5 bases, and the junction held 8 bases outside the gene matches.

J is TRBJ2-3 and V is TRBV10-3, with a weak D call TRBD1 (6 bases). CDR3 length: 16 amino acids. CDR1 and CDR2 from the germline V gene are ENHRY and SYGVKD. With 6 bases removed from V and 2 bases from J, the gap between germline ends came to 18 bases. The CDR3 DNA is TGTGCCATCAGCTCCCGACGAGGGGACAACACAGATACGCAGTATTTT. Its translation is CAISSRRGDNTDTQYF.

This clonotype was seen only a few times. The rearrangement uses TRBV29-1 and TRBJ2-1; no clear D gene. The length of the CDR3 is 11 residues. CDR1 and CDR2 from the germline V gene are SQVTM and ANQGSEA. Trimming stripped 4 bases from V and 6 bases from J, with 7 bases between. CDR3 DNA sequence: TGCAGCGTTGTTGCGTTCAATGAGCAGTTCTTC. It yields the protein CSVVAFNEQFF.

The chain has TRBV15 and TRBJ1-2; D unresolved. V gave up 0 bases and J gave up 0 bases, with 5 bases separating them. CDR3 size: 14 residues. Germline V lookup: CDR1 LNHNV, CDR2 YYDKDF (reference sequence). The CDR3 spells CATSRDHSNYGYTF. CDR3 sequence (DNA): TGTGCCACCAGCAGAGATCACTCTAACTATGGCTACACCTTC.